Below are 18 T cell receptor beta chains sequenced from a single sample in a study of human T cells and chemical hapten exposure. One entry per CDR3 protein, called by TCRdb with MiXCR from the RACE reads. In the table there are about 56,000 distinct CDR3 sequences, approximately 8.6% of which are singletons. Documented time point: patch test 1, 2 weeks after DPC sensitization. Indicated treatment: therapeutic diphenylcyclopropenone sensitization with weekly scalp DPC. The specimen was whole blood, collected in connection with sensitization to the hapten diphenylcyclopropenone (DPC). The receptors derive from a woman in her thirties or forties with alopecia areata. Some clones in this sample may be carry-over from other donors' samples.

This clonotype was seen at least ten times. This chain joins TRBV20-1 and TRBJ2-7; 10 bases agree with TRBD2. The CDR3 runs 17 residues. With V trimmed by 3 bases and J by 7 bases, 18 bases remained unmatched. Germline V gene sequence: CDR1 DFQATT, CDR2 SNEGSKA (reference sequence). CDR3 amino acids: CSASDDSGGASTEEQYF. DNA of the CDR3: TGCAGTGCTAGTGACGACAGCGGGGGGGCCAGTACGGAAGAGCAGTACTTC.

This clonotype appeared many times. The chain links TRBV6-2 or TRBV6-3 to TRBJ1-1; perhaps TRBD1 as D (5 bases). The CDR3 is 15 residues long. V lost 0 bases, J lost 7 bases, and 15 bases lay in between. Germline loops: CDR1 MNHEY, CDR2 SVGEGT. The CDR3 sequence is CASSYSSRALGEAFF. The CDR3 region has the DNA TGTGCCAGCAGTTACTCGAGCAGGGCCCTCGGTGAAGCTTTCTTT.

This clonotype was seen a few times. The rearrangement uses TRBV9 and TRBJ1-6; weak D call: TRBD1 (5 bases). CDR1 is SGDLS and CDR2 is YYNGEE in the germline V gene. V was pared by 3 bases and J by 7 bases, with 8 bases between. This CDR3 has 13 amino acids. This CDR3 reads CASSDSGNSPLHF. The CDR3 nucleotides read TGTGCCAGCAGCGACTCAGGGAATTCACCCCTCCACTTT.

This clonotype was recorded a few times. DNA of the CDR3: TGCAGTGCTCGCCGTACAGGGGCAATCAGCTCTGGAAACACCATATATTTT. This sequence encodes CSARRTGAISSGNTIYF. V and J are TRBV20-1 and TRBJ1-3, with 7 bases lining up with TRBD1. Germline V CDR1 and CDR2: DFQATT, SNEGSKA (reference sequence). J gave up 0 bases and V 5 bases, and 13 bases lay outside the gene matches. The CDR3 is 17 residues long.

The sample holds a few counts of this clonotype. The J gene is TRBJ2-7, the V gene TRBV10-3; D ambiguous. The CDR3 consists of 11 residues. In germline, CDR1 is ENHRY, CDR2 SYGVKD. V was pared by 4 bases and J by 0 bases, with 1 base between. In nucleotides, the CDR3 is TGTGCCATCAGTGGCTCCTACGAGCAGTACTTC. It yields the protein CAISGSYEQYF.

The rearrangement uses TRBV20-1 and TRBJ2-7, with a tentative D call TRBD2 (6 bases). The CDR3 sequence is 13 residues long. Trimming took off 0 bases at V and 3 bases at J, with 9 bases between the two ends. CDR1 and CDR2 from the germline V gene are DFQATT and SNEGSKA (reference sequence). The CDR3 sequence: CSARDPTSYEQYF. The CDR3 bases are TGCAGTGCTAGAGACCCGACTAGCTACGAGCAGTACTTC.

The V gene is TRBV20-1, the J gene TRBJ2-7; 8 bases map to TRBD1. The V and J ends lost 5 bases and 2 bases, in that order; junction bases with no gene match: 8. Germline values: CDR1 DFQATT, CDR2 SNEGSKA (reference sequence). The CDR3 loop spans 14 amino acids. CDR3 sequence (DNA): TGCAGTGCTCTGGGACAGGCCTCCCCCTACGAGCAGTACTTC. This gives the protein CSALGQASPYEQYF.

This clonotype was counted many times. The chain employs TRBV14 and TRBJ1-6; a possible D gene is TRBD1 (5 bases). CDR1 and CDR2 from the germline V gene are SGHDN and FVKESK. The CDR3 covers 15 residues. V was cut by 0 bases and J by 7 bases, with 10 bases left in between. The CDR3 coding sequence is TGTGCCAGCAGCCAAGACAGGGCGATAAATTCACCCCTCCACTTT. Protein: CASSQDRAINSPLHF.

This clonotype was counted between two and nine times. The CDR3 DNA is TGTGCCTGGAGGATACTAGCGGAGAACACCGGGGAGCTGTTTTTT. Its protein is CAWRILAENTGELFF. The chain couples TRBV30 to TRBJ2-2; 8 nucleotides align to TRBD2. The ends lost 3 bases at V and 1 base at J; junction bases unmatched: 4. The CDR3 extends over 15 amino acids. CDR1 and CDR2 (germline): GTSNPN, SVGIG (reference sequence).

The rearrangement uses TRBV28 and TRBJ1-4; tentatively, D is TRBD1 (6 bases). The CDR3 contains 14 residues. Germline loops: CDR1 MDHEN, CDR2 SYDVKM. Trimming left V 3 bases short and J 5 bases short, with 10 bases between. The CDR3, as DNA: TGTGCCAGCAGTTTTCGGACAGCAAATGAAAAACTGTTTTTT. Translated, it gives CASSFRTANEKLFF.

The chain is built from TRBV25-1 and TRBJ1-5; TRBD1 is a possible D gene (6 bases). The CDR3 loop spans 15 amino acids. The germline V and J ends were trimmed by 4 bases and 3 bases, with 13 bases remaining between them. Per the germline V gene, CDR1 is MGHDK and CDR2 is SYGVNS. The chain's CDR3 is CASSVSGGINQPQHF. In nucleotides, the CDR3 is TGTGCCAGCAGTGTTTCGGGGGGCATCAATCAGCCCCAGCATTTT.

This clonotype was observed many times. The chain combines TRBV2 with TRBJ2-4, with 7 bases lining up with TRBD1. J gave up 2 bases and V 3 bases, and 4 bases lay outside the gene matches. The CDR3 loop spans 15 amino acids. The V gene's germline CDR1 is SNHLY and CDR2 FYNNEI. The CDR3 here is CASSDGTATKNIQYF. The CDR3 DNA is TGTGCCAGCAGTGACGGGACAGCCACCAAAAACATTCAGTACTTC.

This clonotype occurred a few times. The V and J genes are TRBV7-9 and TRBJ2-3; 8 bases are shared with TRBD1. After removal of 3 bases from V and 2 bases from J, the junction contained 7 bases not matched to a gene. The length of the CDR3 is 16 residues. Germline V gene lookup returns CDR1 SEHNR and CDR2 FQNEAQ (reference sequence). CDR3 nucleotides: TGTGCCAGCAGCTTCGGACAGGGCACAGCCACAGATACGCAGTATTTT. Protein product: CASSFGQGTATDTQYF.

This clonotype was counted many times. The rearrangement joins TRBV12-3 or TRBV12-4 to TRBJ2-2; no clear D gene. The CDR3 contains 14 residues. The germline V and J ends were trimmed by 5 bases and 5 bases, with 12 bases remaining between them. For the CDR3, the DNA is TGTGCCAGCAGTCCCCGTCGAAGGACCGGGGAGCTGTTTTTT. The encoded protein is CASSPRRRTGELFF.

This clonotype was recorded at least ten times. The genes are TRBV7-9 and TRBJ1-6, with D possibly matching TRBD1 (5 bases). The V end was cut by 4 bases, the J end by 6 bases, with 13 bases between. The germline CDR1 and CDR2 sequences are SEHNR and FQNEAQ (reference sequence). The CDR3 consists of 15 residues. CDR3 nucleotide sequence: TGTGCCAGCAGCTCAACCTCAGGGACTAATTCACCCCTCCACTTT. Translating it yields CASSSTSGTNSPLHF.

This clonotype was seen a few times. The V and J genes are TRBV27 and TRBJ2-2; the D is unclear. The V end lost 3 bases, the J end lost 4 bases, and 0 bases lay between the germline ends. The CDR3 consists of 11 residues. Germline V CDR1 and CDR2: MNHEY, SMNVEV (reference sequence). CDR3 sequence reads: CASSFTGELFF. The DNA for the CDR3 is TGTGCCAGCAGTTTCACCGGGGAGCTGTTTTTT.

In this sample, this clonotype turned up many times. CDR3 in amino acids: CASSYVAQPQHF. CDR3 in DNA: TGTGCCAGCAGTTACGTTGCCCAGCCCCAGCATTTT. This chain links TRBV6-6 with TRBJ1-5; D not certain. V gave up 2 bases and J gave up 7 bases, with 6 bases separating them. The CDR3 is 12 amino acids. Germline assignment: CDR1 MNHNY and CDR2 SVGAGI (reference sequence).

The rearrangement joins TRBV9 to TRBJ1-2; D remains unclear. The V end was cut by 4 bases, the J end by 4 bases, with 14 bases between. The CDR3 has 14 amino acids. Germline-derived CDR1 and CDR2 are SGDLS and YYNGEE. The CDR3 is CASSPNYSLYGYTF. The CDR3 nucleotides are TGTGCCAGCAGCCCCAACTACAGCCTCTATGGCTACACCTTC.